This is a list of T cell receptor beta chains from one sample in a study of blood T cell repertoires in COVID-19. Sequencing was performed with immunoSEQ multiplex PCR; in TCRdb, only in-frame clones are kept and a portion is missing. The table shows 200,000 or so clones, with 70% to 90% occurring only once. Sequencing input: PBMCs or T cells enriched from blood (not recorded which). These receptors all come from a middle-aged woman with acute COVID-19. The conserved cysteine and the conserved F or W are not part of the CDR3 here. Clone size appears in some rows only: once, few, many, or a class for an expanded clone.

size | V | CDR3
- | TRBV19 | ASSVQGPANYGYT
- | TRBV5-4 | ASSFRTGGSYNEQF
- | TRBV6-5 | ASRPGQTNTEAF
- | TRBV7-2 | ASSLSGGRRGYT
- | TRBV24-1 | ATSRDKNYGYT
- | TRBV28 | ASRKQGFYEKLF
- | TRBV4-3 | ASSQELLAGGGNEQF
few | TRBV9 | ASSPLPEASYNSPLH
- | TRBV9 | ASSVGGDTQY
- | TRBV5-1 | ASSAGGRQGVETQY
- | TRBV7-8 | ASSLRRGAYEQY
- | TRBV10-3 | AIGPDGRQGVGYEQY
- | TRBV2 | ASSEAAGGNSPLH
- | TRBV5-1 | ASSLGAGREAF
- | TRBV6-1 | ASSEASSGANVLT
- | TRBV5-4 | ASSTQSGRTDTQY
- | TRBV7-2 | ASSQRRTGELF
- | TRBV5-4 | ASSAPYGGTGGIADTQY
- | TRBV7-2 | ASSLRRPQETQY
- | TRBV2 | ASQSGTNNQPQH
- | TRBV30 | AWSGGTRGYQETQY
- | TRBV7-2 | ASSPDRGLYGYT
- | TRBV29-1 | SATGQTNTEAF
- | TRBV6-5 | ASTPAAPTEAF
- | TRBV6-2/TRBV6-3 | ASSYSGTSGFTGELF
- | TRBV27 | ASSPTQETQY
- | TRBV7-2 | ASSPRDRVGEQF
- | TRBV5-5 | ASSLGSLAGEFPF
- | TRBV19 | ASSIRGLNQPQH
once | TRBV3-1/TRBV3-2 | ASSQASGGPDTQY
- | TRBV19 | ASTPGHSYNEQF
- | TRBV29-1 | SANPRVGTEAF
- | TRBV19 | ASSIRTGDTNYGYT
- | TRBV12-5 | ASGTSNSDEQY
- | TRBV7-2 | ASSSGGAYNSPLH
once | TRBV7-9 | ASSSWDSRLYEQY
once | TRBV2 | TSTRVPIREKLF
- | TRBV5-1 | ASSPGGDAATEAF
- | TRBV7-9 | ASSLNGNEKLF
- | TRBV6-6 | ASSRTSGGDIQY
- | TRBV12-3/TRBV12-4 | ASRSTANTEAF